This T cell receptor beta chain was recorded in a study of OX40 agonist ivuxolimab in advanced cancers. Study-wide context: Head and neck, renal cell, melanoma or hepatocellular carcinoma were the cancers that dose-escalation patients had. Mean age approximately 59 years, range about 20 to 85; nearly 85% male.

The table came from immunoSEQ multiplex PCR; TCRdb's copy has only in-frame clones and leaves some out. The data contain around 70,000 clones, about 82% of them singletons. This TCR was recovered from an adult with an advanced solid tumor such as melanoma, head and neck, liver or kidney cancer. The material sequenced was CD4+ or CD8+ T cells sorted from blood, taken in a trial of the OX40 agonist ivuxolimab.

CDR3: CASSPPGTGQDEQYF. CDR3 bases: TGTGCCAGCTCACCCCCGGGGACAGGTCAGGACGAGCAGTACTTC. J is TRBJ2-5 and V is TRBV18; 8 nucleotides agree with TRBD1. The DNA end is more similar to TRBJ2-7, so the J call may be wrong. The CDR3 sequence is 15 residues long. Looked up from germline, CDR1 is KGHSH and CDR2 is LQKENI.